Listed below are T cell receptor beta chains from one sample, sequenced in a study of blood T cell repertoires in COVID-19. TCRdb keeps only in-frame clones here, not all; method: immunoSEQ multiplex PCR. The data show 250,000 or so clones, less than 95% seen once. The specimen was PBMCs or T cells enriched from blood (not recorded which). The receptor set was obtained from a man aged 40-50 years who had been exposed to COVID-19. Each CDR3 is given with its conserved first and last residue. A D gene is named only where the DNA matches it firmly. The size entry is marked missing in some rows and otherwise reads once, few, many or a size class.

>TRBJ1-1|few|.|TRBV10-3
TGTGCCATCAGTGTTCAGGGGACCACTGAAGCTTTCTTT
CAISVQGTTEAFF
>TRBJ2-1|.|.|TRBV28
TGTGCCAGCAGTTTTTCCGGTAATGAGCAGTTCTTC
CASSFSGNEQFF
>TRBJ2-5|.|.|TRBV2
TGTGCCAGCAGCGTCGAATTTCGGTTGGGCAGCGGAGATGAAGAGACCCAGTACTTC
CASSVEFRLGSGDEETQYF
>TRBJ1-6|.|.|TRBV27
TGTGCCAGCAATGGACAGAATAATTCACCCCTCCACTTT
CASNGQNNSPLHF
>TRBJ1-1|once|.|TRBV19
TGTGCCAGTAGTATCGGGGTTGGCACTGAAGCTTTCTTT
CASSIGVGTEAFF
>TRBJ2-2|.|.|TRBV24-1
TGTGCCACCAGTGATCCGAGGGCCGGATCTACCGGGGAGCTGTTTTTT
CATSDPRAGSTGELFF
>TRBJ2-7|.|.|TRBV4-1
TGCGCCAGCCGGAGCGACTCCTACGAGCAGTACTTC
CASRSDSYEQYF
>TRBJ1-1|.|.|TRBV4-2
TGTGCCAGCAGCCAAGACAGGTACATGAACACTGAAGCTTTCTTT
CASSQDRYMNTEAFF
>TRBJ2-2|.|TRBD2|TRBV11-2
TGTGCCAGCCCACGGGGGGATTCGAACACCGGGGAGCTGTTTTTT
CASPRGDSNTGELFF
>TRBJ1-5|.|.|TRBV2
TGTGCCAGCAGTGAGGATGCGTTTCTAGCAAATCAGCCCCAGCATTTT
CASSEDAFLANQPQHF
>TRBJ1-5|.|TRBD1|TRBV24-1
TGTGCCACCAGTGATCCGACAGGGGGGGGTCAGCCCCAGCATTTT
CATSDPTGGGQPQHF
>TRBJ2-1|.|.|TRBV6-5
TGTGCCAGCCGGGGAAACAATGAGCAGTTCTTC
CASRGNNEQFF
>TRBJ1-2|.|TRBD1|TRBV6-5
TGTGCCAGCAGTTGGCCGGGACAGGGAGGGGGCTACACCTTC
CASSWPGQGGGYTF
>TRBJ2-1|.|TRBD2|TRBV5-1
TGCGCCAGCAGCTTGCTAGCGGGGAGCTCCTACAATGAGCAGTTCTTC
CASSLLAGSSYNEQFF
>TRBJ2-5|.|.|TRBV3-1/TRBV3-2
TGTGCCAGCAGCCAAGACCAGGGCTGGGAGACCCAGTACTTC
CASSQDQGWETQYF
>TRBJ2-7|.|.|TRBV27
TGTGCCAGCAGTTTAGAAGGCAGGGGCTACGAGCAGTACTTC
CASSLEGRGYEQYF
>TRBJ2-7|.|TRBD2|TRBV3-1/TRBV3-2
TGTGCCAGCAGCCTATTCGGAGGGAGGGATTACGAGCAGTACTTC
CASSLFGGRDYEQYF
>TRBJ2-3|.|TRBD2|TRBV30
TGTGCCTGGAGCTTAGGGAGGGCCAGCACAGATACGCAGTATTTT
CAWSLGRASTDTQYF
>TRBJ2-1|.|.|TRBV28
TGTGCCAGCAGTTACCCCACCGGTGGGCCCACTAATGAGCAGTTCTTC
CASSYPTGGPTNEQFF
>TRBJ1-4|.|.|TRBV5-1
TGCGCCAGCAGCTGGCAACAGGGAACTAATGAAAAACTGTTTTTT
CASSWQQGTNEKLFF
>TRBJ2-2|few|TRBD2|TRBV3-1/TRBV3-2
TGTGCCAGCAGCCAGAAGACCCAACCGAGCGGGAGGGCCGGGGAGCTGTTTTTT
CASSQKTQPSGRAGELFF
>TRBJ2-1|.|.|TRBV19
TGTGCCAGTAGTATCGTGGGCCTCACCGGGGGTGAGCAGTTCTTC
CASSIVGLTGGEQFF
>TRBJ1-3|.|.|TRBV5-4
TGTGCCAGCAGCTTGACGGGAAGCTCTGGAAACACCATATATTTT
CASSLTGSSGNTIYF
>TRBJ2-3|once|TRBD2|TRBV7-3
TGTGCCAGCAGCTTAACGCTAGCGGCAGATACGCAGTATTTT
CASSLTLAADTQYF
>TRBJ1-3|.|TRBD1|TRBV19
TGTGCCAGTACCACGGACAGGCTCTCTGGAAACACCATATATTTT
CASTTDRLSGNTIYF
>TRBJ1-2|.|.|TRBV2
TGTGCCAGCGCGGACTATGGCTACACCTTC
CASADYGYTF
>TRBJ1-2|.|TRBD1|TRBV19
TGTGCCAGTAGTCCACGACAGGGCCCCGTCATCTATGGCTACACCTTC
CASSPRQGPVIYGYTF
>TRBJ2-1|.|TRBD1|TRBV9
TGTGCCAGCAGCGACCCCCGGACAGGGGTCAATGAGCAGTTCTTC
CASSDPRTGVNEQFF
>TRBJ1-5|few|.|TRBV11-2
TGTGCCAGCAGCCGCGGGAACTCCAGACAGCATTTT
CASSRGNSRQHF
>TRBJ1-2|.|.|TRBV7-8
TGTGCCAGCAGCTTAGCAGGAGGATCTGGCTACACCTTC
CASSLAGGSGYTF
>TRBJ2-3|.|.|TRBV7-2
TGTGCCAGCAGCTTAGTAGCAGATACGCAGTATTTT
CASSLVADTQYF
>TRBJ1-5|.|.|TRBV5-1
TGCGCCAGCAGTTCGGGTCCGTATCAGCCCCAGCATTTT
CASSSGPYQPQHF
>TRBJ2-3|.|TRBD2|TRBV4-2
TGTGCCAGCAGCCACGCGGTAGCGGGATCTGGCACAGATACGCAGTATTTT
CASSHAVAGSGTDTQYF
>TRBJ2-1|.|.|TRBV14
TGTGCCAGCAGCCTCTTAGTCGCCGGGCAGGGTTACAATGAGCAGTTCTTC
CASSLLVAGQGYNEQFF
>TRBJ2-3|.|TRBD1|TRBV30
TGTGCCTACCTGGGGGACAGGGAAACAGATACGCAGTATTTT
CAYLGDRETDTQYF
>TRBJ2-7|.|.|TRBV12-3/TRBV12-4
TGTGCCAGCAGTTTAGGCAGCTACGAGCAGTACTTC
CASSLGSYEQYF
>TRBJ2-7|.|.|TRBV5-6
TGTGCCAGCAGCTTGACAGGGCACTCCTACGAGCAGTACTTC
CASSLTGHSYEQYF
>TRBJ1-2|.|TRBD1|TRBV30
TGTGCCGGTATCAGGGGGTCGAGCTATGGCTACACCTTC
CAGIRGSSYGYTF
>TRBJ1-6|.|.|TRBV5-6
TGTGCCAGCAGCTTTTCCAGCTCCTATAATTCACCCCTCCACTTT
CASSFSSSYNSPLHF
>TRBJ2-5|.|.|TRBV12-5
TGTGCTAGTGCCCCCGGTAAGGCGAATCGGGGGGCTGGAGAGACCCAGTACTTC
CASAPGKANRGAGETQYF
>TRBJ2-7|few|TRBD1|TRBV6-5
TGTGCCAGCAGCCAGAATCCCGGGACAGTTTCCGAGCAGTACTTC
CASSQNPGTVSEQYF